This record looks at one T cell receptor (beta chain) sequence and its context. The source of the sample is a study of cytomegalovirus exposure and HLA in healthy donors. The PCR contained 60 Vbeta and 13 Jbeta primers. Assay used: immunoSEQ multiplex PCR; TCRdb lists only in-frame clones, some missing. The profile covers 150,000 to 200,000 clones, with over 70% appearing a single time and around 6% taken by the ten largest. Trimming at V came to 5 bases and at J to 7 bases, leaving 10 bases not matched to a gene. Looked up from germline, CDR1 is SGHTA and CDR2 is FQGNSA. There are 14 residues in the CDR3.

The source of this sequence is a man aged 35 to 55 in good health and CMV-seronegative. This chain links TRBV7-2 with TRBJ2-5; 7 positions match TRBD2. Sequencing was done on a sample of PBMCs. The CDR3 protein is CASSRLGREGTQYF. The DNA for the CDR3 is TGTGCCAGCAGCCGACTAGGCAGGGAGGGGACCCAGTACTTC.